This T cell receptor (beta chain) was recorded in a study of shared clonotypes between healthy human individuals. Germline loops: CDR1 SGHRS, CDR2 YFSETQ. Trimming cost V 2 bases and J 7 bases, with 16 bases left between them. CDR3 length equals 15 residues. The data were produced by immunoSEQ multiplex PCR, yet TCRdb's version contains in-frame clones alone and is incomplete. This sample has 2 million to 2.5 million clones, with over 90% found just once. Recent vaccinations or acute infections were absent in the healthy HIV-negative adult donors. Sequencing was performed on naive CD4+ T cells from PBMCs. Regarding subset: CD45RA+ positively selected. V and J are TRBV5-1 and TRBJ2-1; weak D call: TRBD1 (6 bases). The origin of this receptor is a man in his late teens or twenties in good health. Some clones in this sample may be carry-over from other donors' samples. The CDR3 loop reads CASSFSRGGKNEQFF. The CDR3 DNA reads TGCGCCAGCAGCTTTTCCAGGGGCGGTAAGAATGAGCAGTTCTTC.